A selection of T cell receptor beta chains follows, all from one sample in a study of blood T cells in healthy people across ages. TCRdb processed the 5' RACE reads anew with MiXCR; each CDR3 protein has one entry. The table shows roughly 1,500,000 distinct CDR3 sequences, with roughly 32% occurring only once. The sample consisted of blood. The receptors were sampled from a woman aged 25 to 39 in good health. The CDR3 runs from the conserved cysteine through the conserved F or W. D genes are given only for firm matches. Expanded clones are given a class, and other clones once, few, many or no size at all.

j_gene: TRBJ2-7
v_gene: TRBV3-1
d_gene: TRBD1
abundance: -
CDR3aa: CASSRQGTDEQYF
CDR3nt: TGTGCCAGCAGCCGACAGGGTACCGACGAGCAGTACTTC

j_gene: TRBJ2-3
v_gene: TRBV20-1
d_gene: -
abundance: many
CDR3aa: CSADLRGGTDTQYF
CDR3nt: TGCAGTGCTGATCTCAGGGGCGGCACAGATACGCAGTATTTT

j_gene: TRBJ2-7
v_gene: TRBV20-1
d_gene: TRBD1
abundance: few
CDR3aa: CSAIRPPTGAPYEQYF
CDR3nt: TGCAGTGCTATCCGCCCCCCCACAGGGGCGCCCTACGAGCAGTACTTC

j_gene: TRBJ2-3
v_gene: TRBV14
d_gene: -
abundance: -
CDR3aa: CASSQEGLLPDTQYF
CDR3nt: TGTGCCAGCAGCCAGGAGGGTCTTCTACCAGATACGCAGTATTTT

j_gene: TRBJ2-7
v_gene: TRBV6-2/TRBV6-3
d_gene: -
abundance: few
CDR3aa: CANPGGTPLEQYF
CDR3nt: TGTGCCAACCCCGGGGGAACCCCCCTCGAGCAGTACTTC

j_gene: TRBJ1-2
v_gene: TRBV7-9
d_gene: TRBD1
abundance: few
CDR3aa: CASRNLGQLNYGYTF
CDR3nt: TGTGCCAGCAGAAATTTGGGACAGTTAAACTATGGCTACACCTTC

j_gene: TRBJ1-4
v_gene: TRBV29-1
d_gene: -
abundance: -
CDR3aa: CSVAGRPNEKLFF
CDR3nt: TGCAGCGTTGCCGGCAGACCGAATGAAAAACTGTTTTTT

j_gene: TRBJ2-3
v_gene: TRBV30
d_gene: -
abundance: -
CDR3aa: CAWSTVGADTQYF
CDR3nt: TGTGCCTGGAGTACCGTAGGCGCAGATACGCAGTATTTT

j_gene: TRBJ2-1
v_gene: TRBV9
d_gene: TRBD2
abundance: -
CDR3aa: CASSVGGTSVYNEQFF
CDR3nt: TGTGCCAGCAGCGTAGGGGGGACTAGCGTTTACAATGAGCAGTTCTTC

j_gene: TRBJ1-6
v_gene: TRBV3-1
d_gene: TRBD1
abundance: -
CDR3aa: CASRTGSSYNSPLHF
CDR3nt: TGTGCCAGCAGGACAGGGAGCTCCTATAATTCACCCCTCCACTTT

j_gene: TRBJ2-1
v_gene: TRBV5-1
d_gene: TRBD2
abundance: -
CDR3aa: CASRASGSKVNEQFF
CDR3nt: TGCGCCAGCAGGGCTAGCGGGAGTAAAGTAAATGAGCAGTTCTTC

j_gene: TRBJ1-2
v_gene: TRBV9
d_gene: TRBD1
abundance: -
CDR3aa: CASSPRTGGFDGYTF
CDR3nt: TGTGCCAGCAGCCCGAGGACAGGGGGCTTTGATGGCTACACCTTC

j_gene: TRBJ2-5
v_gene: TRBV6-1
d_gene: -
abundance: few
CDR3aa: CASSEEVGETQYF
CDR3nt: TGTGCCAGCAGTGAAGAGGTAGGGGAGACCCAGTACTTC

j_gene: TRBJ2-1
v_gene: TRBV3-1
d_gene: TRBD2
abundance: -
CDR3aa: CASSQPLANSEQFF
CDR3nt: TGTGCCAGCAGCCAACCACTAGCGAACAGTGAGCAGTTCTTC

j_gene: TRBJ1-2
v_gene: TRBV20-1
d_gene: TRBD1
abundance: -
CDR3aa: CSARVTTDRDYGYTF
CDR3nt: TGCAGTGCTAGAGTTACGACCGACAGGGACTATGGCTACACCTTC

j_gene: TRBJ2-2
v_gene: TRBV21-1
d_gene: -
abundance: -
CDR3aa: CASSKDQRGTYTGELFF
CDR3nt: TGTGCCAGCAGCAAAGACCAGCGGGGCACCTATACCGGGGAGCTGTTTTTT

j_gene: TRBJ2-4
v_gene: TRBV19
d_gene: -
abundance: -
CDR3aa: CASNEDLAKNIQYF
CDR3nt: TGTGCCAGTAATGAGGACTTAGCCAAAAACATTCAGTACTTC

j_gene: TRBJ1-3
v_gene: TRBV7-3
d_gene: -
abundance: few
CDR3aa: CASSSRDAIRPGNTIYF
CDR3nt: TGTGCCAGCAGCTCCAGGGACGCCATCAGACCTGGAAACACCATATATTTT

j_gene: TRBJ2-5
v_gene: TRBV20-1
d_gene: TRBD2
abundance: -
CDR3aa: CSAGAGPSQETQYF
CDR3nt: TGCAGTGCTGGAGCGGGACCCTCCCAAGAGACCCAGTACTTC

j_gene: TRBJ2-1
v_gene: TRBV15
d_gene: -
abundance: medium-sized
CDR3aa: CATSRQGGTYNEQFF
CDR3nt: TGTGCCACCAGCAGACAGGGGGGAACCTACAATGAGCAGTTCTTC

j_gene: TRBJ2-1
v_gene: TRBV5-1
d_gene: TRBD2
abundance: few
CDR3aa: CASSWGGLADYNEQFF
CDR3nt: TGCGCCAGCAGCTGGGGAGGACTAGCGGATTACAATGAGCAGTTCTTC

j_gene: TRBJ2-7
v_gene: TRBV20-1
d_gene: -
abundance: many
CDR3aa: CSASSGEQYF
CDR3nt: TGCAGTGCTAGCTCCGGGGAGCAGTACTTC

j_gene: TRBJ2-5
v_gene: TRBV5-6
d_gene: -
abundance: -
CDR3aa: CASSRSKRGSETQYF
CDR3nt: TGTGCCAGCAGCCGATCAAAACGGGGATCAGAGACCCAGTACTTC

j_gene: TRBJ1-2
v_gene: TRBV20-1
d_gene: TRBD1
abundance: -
CDR3aa: CSAREDRGLGGYTF
CDR3nt: TGCAGTGCTAGAGAGGACAGGGGTCTGGGTGGCTACACCTTC

j_gene: TRBJ2-3
v_gene: TRBV5-1
d_gene: TRBD2
abundance: -
CDR3aa: CASSFGGGRATDTQYF
CDR3nt: TGCGCCAGCAGCTTTGGGGGCGGGAGGGCCACAGATACGCAGTATTTT

j_gene: TRBJ1-1
v_gene: TRBV3-1
d_gene: -
abundance: few
CDR3aa: CASSRQGDGEAFF
CDR3nt: TGTGCCAGCAGCCGTCAGGGAGACGGGGAAGCTTTCTTT

j_gene: TRBJ1-6
v_gene: TRBV20-1
d_gene: TRBD1
abundance: -
CDR3aa: CSARSRQGFGSPLHF
CDR3nt: TGCAGTGCTAGGAGTCGACAGGGCTTTGGTTCACCCCTCCACTTT

j_gene: TRBJ1-2
v_gene: TRBV6-1
d_gene: -
abundance: few
CDR3aa: CASSEDLAGPFYGYTF
CDR3nt: TGTGCCAGCAGTGAAGACCTTGCAGGGCCTTTCTATGGCTACACCTTC

j_gene: TRBJ2-7
v_gene: TRBV20-1
d_gene: TRBD2
abundance: -
CDR3aa: CSARDAGSSGTCEQYF
CDR3nt: TGCAGTGCTAGAGACGCGGGGTCTAGCGGGACCTGCGAGCAGTACTTC

j_gene: TRBJ1-5
v_gene: TRBV21-1
d_gene: -
abundance: -
CDR3aa: CASLGQQPQHF
CDR3nt: TGTGCCAGCCTAGGACAACAGCCCCAGCATTTT

j_gene: TRBJ1-4
v_gene: TRBV3-1
d_gene: -
abundance: few
CDR3aa: CASSKNGGSEKLFF
CDR3nt: TGTGCCAGCAGCAAAAATGGAGGGAGTGAAAAACTGTTTTTT

j_gene: TRBJ2-7
v_gene: TRBV4-1
d_gene: TRBD2
abundance: -
CDR3aa: CASNQVPLTSGTYEQYF
CDR3nt: TGCGCCAGCAACCAAGTGCCCCTAACTAGCGGGACCTACGAGCAGTACTTC

j_gene: TRBJ2-7
v_gene: TRBV10-3
d_gene: -
abundance: -
CDR3aa: CAISEPNTGYYEQYF
CDR3nt: TGTGCCATCAGTGAGCCCAACACAGGGTACTACGAGCAGTACTTC

j_gene: TRBJ2-3
v_gene: TRBV20-1
d_gene: TRBD2
abundance: -
CDR3aa: CSAKRGAPQDTQYF
CDR3nt: TGCAGTGCTAAGCGGGGGGCCCCGCAAGATACGCAGTATTTT

j_gene: TRBJ2-3
v_gene: TRBV20-1
d_gene: TRBD2
abundance: few
CDR3aa: CSARGSGGHTDTQYF
CDR3nt: TGCAGTGCTAGGGGTAGCGGGGGGCACACAGATACGCAGTATTTT

j_gene: TRBJ2-3
v_gene: TRBV6-5
d_gene: -
abundance: once
CDR3aa: CASTPGASTDTQYF
CDR3nt: TGTGCCAGCACCCCGGGAGCTAGCACAGATACGCAGTATTTT

j_gene: TRBJ1-5
v_gene: TRBV7-3
d_gene: -
abundance: -
CDR3aa: CASSPLSGRVWNQPQHF
CDR3nt: TGTGCCAGCAGCCCTCTTTCCGGCAGGGTTTGGAATCAGCCCCAGCATTTT

j_gene: TRBJ2-7
v_gene: TRBV19
d_gene: -
abundance: -
CDR3aa: CASSIEERTPYEQYF
CDR3nt: TGTGCCAGTAGTATAGAAGAGCGGACCCCCTACGAGCAGTACTTC

j_gene: TRBJ1-2
v_gene: TRBV5-1
d_gene: TRBD1
abundance: -
CDR3aa: CASSLTGQAGYGYTF
CDR3nt: TGCGCCAGCAGCTTGACGGGACAGGCGGGCTATGGCTACACCTTC

j_gene: TRBJ2-7
v_gene: TRBV5-1
d_gene: -
abundance: -
CDR3aa: CASSTGTPLRYEQYF
CDR3nt: TGCGCCAGCAGTACCGGGACACCTCTTAGGTACGAGCAGTACTTC

j_gene: TRBJ2-3
v_gene: TRBV27
d_gene: -
abundance: -
CDR3aa: CASSPQGGVTDTQYF
CDR3nt: TGTGCCAGCAGTCCCCAGGGAGGAGTAACAGATACGCAGTATTTT

j_gene: TRBJ2-5
v_gene: TRBV5-6
d_gene: -
abundance: -
CDR3aa: CASSHSWGFQETQYF
CDR3nt: TGTGCCAGCAGCCATTCGTGGGGTTTCCAAGAGACCCAGTACTTC

j_gene: TRBJ2-1
v_gene: TRBV3-1
d_gene: -
abundance: -
CDR3aa: CAGSQAPRQGGEFF
CDR3nt: TGTGCCGGCAGCCAAGCCCCCCGACAGGGAGGAGAGTTCTTC

j_gene: TRBJ2-7
v_gene: TRBV13
d_gene: -
abundance: few
CDR3aa: CASAPGVIYEQYF
CDR3nt: TGTGCCAGCGCACCGGGAGTGATCTACGAGCAGTACTTC

j_gene: TRBJ2-7
v_gene: TRBV25-1
d_gene: TRBD2
abundance: few
CDR3aa: CASSVHLTSGRGEQYF
CDR3nt: TGTGCCAGCAGTGTCCATCTGACTAGCGGGAGAGGCGAGCAGTACTTC

j_gene: TRBJ1-2
v_gene: TRBV9
d_gene: -
abundance: few
CDR3aa: CASSVASSNYGYTF
CDR3nt: TGTGCCAGCAGCGTAGCTTCCAGTAACTATGGCTACACCTTC

j_gene: TRBJ2-1
v_gene: TRBV30
d_gene: -
abundance: -
CDR3aa: CAWNRRGWNEQFF
CDR3nt: TGTGCCTGGAATAGGCGAGGGTGGAATGAGCAGTTCTTC

j_gene: TRBJ2-3
v_gene: TRBV2
d_gene: -
abundance: -
CDR3aa: CATRGGGGMSTDTQYF
CDR3nt: TGTGCCACCAGGGGTGGTGGAGGGATGAGCACAGATACGCAGTATTTT

j_gene: TRBJ2-7
v_gene: TRBV6-2/TRBV6-3
d_gene: -
abundance: -
CDR3aa: CASSYNGVLTYEQYF
CDR3nt: TGTGCCAGCAGTTACAACGGGGTACTCACCTACGAGCAGTACTTC

j_gene: TRBJ2-3
v_gene: TRBV12-3/TRBV12-4
d_gene: TRBD2
abundance: -
CDR3aa: CASSQRGVRADAQYF
CDR3nt: TGTGCCAGCAGCCAGCGGGGAGTGAGAGCAGATGCGCAGTATTTT

j_gene: TRBJ1-2
v_gene: TRBV20-1
d_gene: -
abundance: -
CDR3aa: CSALRDRFNYGYTF
CDR3nt: TGCAGTGCTCTAAGGGATCGCTTCAACTATGGCTACACCTTC

j_gene: TRBJ2-1
v_gene: TRBV5-1
d_gene: -
abundance: -
CDR3aa: CASSSRDWAQSRFF
CDR3nt: TGCGCCAGCAGCTCGAGAGACTGGGCCCAGTCGCGGTTCTTC

j_gene: TRBJ2-3
v_gene: TRBV7-6
d_gene: TRBD1
abundance: -
CDR3aa: CASSSPDRGPVDTQYF
CDR3nt: TGTGCCAGCAGCTCCCCGGACAGGGGGCCGGTAGATACGCAGTATTTT